This record looks at one T cell receptor (beta chain) sequence and its context. Antigen: not known. This specimen belongs to a study of cytomegalovirus exposure and HLA in healthy donors. The primer mix had 60 Vbeta and 13 Jbeta primers. The table came from immunoSEQ multiplex PCR; TCRdb's copy has only in-frame clones and leaves some out. The sample records 130,000 or so clones, roughly 80% being singletons. Study-wide points: Later analysis demonstrated an association between a missense DCLRE1C variant and TCR beta V- and J-gene trimming.

V lost 5 bases and J 5 bases, leaving 18 bases between the germline ends. The length of the CDR3 is 16 residues. Germline-derived CDR1 and CDR2 are MNHEY and SMNVEV (reference sequence). The sequencing sample was made of PBMCs. V usage is TRBV27 and J usage is TRBJ2-2; D is perhaps TRBD1 (7 bases). The clonotype was recovered from a man in his thirties or forties in good health and CMV-seronegative. In DNA form, the CDR3 reads TGTGCCAGCAGTAAAGGCGGCAGGGGGGCAACCGGGGAGCTGTTTTTT. This codes for CASSKGGRGATGELFF.